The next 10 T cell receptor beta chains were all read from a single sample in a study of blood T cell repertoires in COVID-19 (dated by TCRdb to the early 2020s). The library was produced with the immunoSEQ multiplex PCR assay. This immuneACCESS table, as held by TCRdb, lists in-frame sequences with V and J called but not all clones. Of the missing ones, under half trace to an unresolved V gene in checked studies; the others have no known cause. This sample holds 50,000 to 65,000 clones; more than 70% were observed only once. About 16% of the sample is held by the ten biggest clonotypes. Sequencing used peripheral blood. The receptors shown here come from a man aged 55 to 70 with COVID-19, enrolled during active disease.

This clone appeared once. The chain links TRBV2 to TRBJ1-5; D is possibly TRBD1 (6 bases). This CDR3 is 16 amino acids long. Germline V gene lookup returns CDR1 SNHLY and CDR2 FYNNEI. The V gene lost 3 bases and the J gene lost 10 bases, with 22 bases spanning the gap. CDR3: CASSDAVGGTGGPQHF. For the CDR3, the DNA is TGTGCCAGCAGTGATGCGGTTGGGGGTACGGGGGGCCCCCAGCATTTT.

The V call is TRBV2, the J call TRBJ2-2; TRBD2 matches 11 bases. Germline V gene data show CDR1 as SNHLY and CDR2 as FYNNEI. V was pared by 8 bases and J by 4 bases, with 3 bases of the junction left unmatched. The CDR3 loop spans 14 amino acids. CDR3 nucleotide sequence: TGTGCCAGCGGTGGGACTAGCGGCACCGGGGAGCTGTTTTTT. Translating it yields CASGGTSGTGELFF. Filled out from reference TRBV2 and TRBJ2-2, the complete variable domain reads EPEVTQTPSHQVTQMGQEVILRCVPISNHLYFYWYRQILGQKVEFLVSFYNNEISEKSEIFDDQFSVERPDGSNFTLKIRSTKLEDSAMYFCASGGTSGTGELFFGEGSRLTVL.

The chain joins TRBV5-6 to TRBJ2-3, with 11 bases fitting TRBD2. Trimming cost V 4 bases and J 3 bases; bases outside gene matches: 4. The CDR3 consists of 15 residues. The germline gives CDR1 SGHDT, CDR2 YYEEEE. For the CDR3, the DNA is TGTGCCAGCAGCCTGGGACTAGCGGCAACAGATACGCAGTATTTT. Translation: CASSLGLAATDTQYF. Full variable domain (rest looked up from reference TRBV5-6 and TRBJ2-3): DAGVTQSPTHLIKTRGQQVTLRCSPKSGHDTVSWYQQALGQGPQFIFQYYEEEERQRGNFPDRFSGHQFPNYSSELNVNALLLGDSALYLCASSLGLAATDTQYFGPGTRLTVL.

The DNA of the CDR3 is TGTGCCAGCTCCCCTTTATCCTCGGCGAACACCGGGGAGCTGTTTTTT. Protein: CASSPLSSANTGELFF. The chain uses TRBV7-7 and TRBJ2-2, with no clear D. Trimming left V 8 bases short and J 0 bases short, with 16 bases between. This CDR3 spans 16 amino acids. Germline loops: CDR1 SSHAT, CDR2 FNYEAQ (reference sequence). The full variable domain, with the rest looked up from reference TRBV7-7 and TRBJ2-2, is GAGVSQSPRYKVTKRGQDVTLRCDPISSHATLYWYQQALGQGPEFLTYFNYEAQPDKSGLPSDRFSAERPEGSISTLTIQRTEQRDSAMYRCASSPLSSANTGELFFGEGSRLTVL.

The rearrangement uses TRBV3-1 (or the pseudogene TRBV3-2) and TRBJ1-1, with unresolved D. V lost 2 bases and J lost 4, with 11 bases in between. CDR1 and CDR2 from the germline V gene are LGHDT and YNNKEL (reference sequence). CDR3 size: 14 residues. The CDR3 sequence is CASSQIAGPTEAFF. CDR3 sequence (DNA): TGTGCCAGCAGCCAAATCGCGGGTCCCACTGAAGCTTTCTTT.

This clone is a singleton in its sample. DNA of the CDR3: TGCGCCAGCAGCTTGGGACAGGGCGTTGATACGCAGTATTTT. It yields the protein CASSLGQGVDTQYF. This chain joins TRBV5-1 and TRBJ2-3; 7 bases match TRBD1. The J segment lost 6 bases and the V segment lost 0 bases, leaving 4 bases of the junction unmatched. The V gene's germline CDR1 is SGHRS and CDR2 YFSETQ. The CDR3 extends over 14 amino acids. Full variable domain (rest looked up from reference TRBV5-1 and TRBJ2-3): KAGVTQTPRYLIKTRGQQVTLSCSPISGHRSVSWYQQTPGQGLQFLFEYFSETQRNKGNFPGRFSGRQFSNSRSEMNVSTLELGDSALYLCASSLGQGVDTQYFGPGTRLTVL.

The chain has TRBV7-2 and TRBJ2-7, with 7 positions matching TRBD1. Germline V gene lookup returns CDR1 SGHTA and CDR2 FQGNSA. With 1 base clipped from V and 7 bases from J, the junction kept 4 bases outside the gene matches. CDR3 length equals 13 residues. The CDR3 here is CASSLGSDREQYF. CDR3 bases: TGTGCCAGCAGCTTAGGGTCGGACAGGGAGCAGTACTTC. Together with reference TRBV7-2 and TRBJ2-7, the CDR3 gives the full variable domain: GAGVSQSPSNKVTEKGKDVELRCDPISGHTALYWYRQSLGQGLEFLIYFQGNSAPDKSGLPSDRFSAERTGGSVSTLTIQRTQQEDSAVYLCASSLGSDREQYFGPGTRLTVT.

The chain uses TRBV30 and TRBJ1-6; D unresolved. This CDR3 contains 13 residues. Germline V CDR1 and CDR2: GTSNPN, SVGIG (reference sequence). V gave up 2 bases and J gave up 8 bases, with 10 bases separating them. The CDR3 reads CAWSRRRDSPLHF. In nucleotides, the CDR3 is TGTGCCTGGAGTCGTCGTCGTGATTCACCCCTCCACTTT. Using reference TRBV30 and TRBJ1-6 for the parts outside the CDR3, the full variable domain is SQTIHQWPATLVQPVGSPLSLECTVEGTSNPNLYWYRQAAGRGLQLLFYSVGIGQISSEVPQNLSASRPQDRQFILSSKKLLLSDSGFYLCAWSRRRDSPLHFGNGTRLTVT.

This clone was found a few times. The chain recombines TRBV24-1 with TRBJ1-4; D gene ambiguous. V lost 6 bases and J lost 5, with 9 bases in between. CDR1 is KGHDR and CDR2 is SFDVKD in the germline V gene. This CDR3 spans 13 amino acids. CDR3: CATSRSKNEKLFF. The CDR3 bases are TGTGCCACCAGTCGAAGCAAGAATGAAAAACTGTTTTTT.

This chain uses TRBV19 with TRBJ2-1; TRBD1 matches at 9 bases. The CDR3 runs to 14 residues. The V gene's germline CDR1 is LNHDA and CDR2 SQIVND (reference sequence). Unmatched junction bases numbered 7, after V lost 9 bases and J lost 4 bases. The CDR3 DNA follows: TGTGCCAGCACCGGGACAGGGAGGTACAATGAGCAGTTCTTC. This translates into CASTGTGRYNEQFF.